The 9 T cell receptor beta chains given below trace back to one sample, sequenced in a study of regulatory T cells in long-lasting Graves disease. Through Arm-PCR of CDR3 regions and iRepertoire HTBI primers, TCR beta libraries were built. Each CDR3 protein is one row after TCRdb ran MiXCR on the multiplex PCR reads. This repertoire shows around 470,000 distinct CDR3 sequences, less than 15% found once; its top ten account for approximately 15%. Described time point: newly diagnosed GD, antithyroid drugs for less than 3 months. Following extraction of RNA from PBMCs, that RNA was used to make the TCR library. These same records also appear under a second study, on T cells in Graves' hyperthyroidism and ophthalmopathy.

The sample was peripheral blood mononuclear cells (PBMCs), taken at new diagnosis, from a patient treated with antithyroid drugs. Receptor source: a woman between 45 and 60 years old with Graves disease.

This clonotype was counted at least ten times. The rearrangement links TRBV28 to TRBJ1-2; 8 bases are a match to TRBD1. Germline CDR1 and CDR2: MDHEN and SYDVKM. The CDR3 runs 14 residues. V shed 4 bases, J shed 7 bases, and the junction held 8 bases outside the gene matches. Here the CDR3 reads CASSSLTGDGGYTF. CDR3 sequence (DNA): TGTGCCAGCAGTTCCCTGACAGGGGATGGTGGCTACACCTTC.

This clonotype was counted many times. The chain couples TRBV7-9 to TRBJ2-1; 10 bases are shared with TRBD2. V shed 5 bases and J 4 bases; nucleotides not matched to a gene: 5. The CDR3 extends over 15 amino acids. CDR1 and CDR2 from the germline V gene are SEHNR and FQNEAQ (reference sequence). In nucleotides, the CDR3 is TGTGCCAGCAGCCCAAGCGGGAGGGTGTACAATGAGCAGTTCTTC. It encodes CASSPSGRVYNEQFF.

In this sample, this clonotype turned up many times. This chain links TRBV29-1 with TRBJ2-7, with D unresolved. Germline V gene sequence: CDR1 SQVTM, CDR2 ANQGSEA. This CDR3 is 11 amino acids long. V was trimmed by 0 bases and J by 3 bases, leaving 3 bases between them. The CDR3 is CSVEDSYEQYF. The CDR3 nucleotides read TGCAGCGTTGAAGACAGCTACGAGCAGTACTTC.

This clonotype was counted many times. The chain carries TRBV5-1 and TRBJ2-7; D gene ambiguous. Between the trimmed V and J ends, which lost 0 bases and 2 bases, there was a span of 9 bases. The germline CDR1 and CDR2 sequences are SGHRS and YFSETQ. The CDR3 is 14 residues long. CDR3 in amino acids: CASSLVENPYEQYF. Here the CDR3 DNA reads TGCGCCAGCAGCTTGGTCGAGAACCCCTACGAGCAGTACTTC.

The chain recombines TRBV6-1 with TRBJ2-7, with D perhaps matching TRBD2 (6 bases). This CDR3 is built from 13 residues. CDR1 and CDR2 from the germline V gene are MNHNS and SASEGT. Trimming removed 7 bases at V and 3 bases at J, with 13 bases between. For the CDR3, the DNA is TGTGCCAGCACCCAACCCGGGAGCTACGAGCAGTACTTC. As protein: CASTQPGSYEQYF.

In its sample, this clonotype was seen many times. The V call is TRBV12-3 or TRBV12-4, the J call TRBJ2-5; D is uncertain. This CDR3 spans 15 amino acids. V gave up 5 bases and J gave up 3 bases, with 16 bases separating them. The CDR3 coding sequence is TGTGCCAGCAGTCCGACGATAACAGCTAAAGAGACCCAGTACTTC. This gives the protein CASSPTITAKETQYF.

This clonotype was seen a few times. The chain combines TRBV19 with TRBJ1-5; 10 bases are shared with TRBD1. The CDR3 has 15 amino acids. Germline V gene data show CDR1 as LNHDA and CDR2 as SQIVND (reference sequence). The V gene end was trimmed by 3 bases and the J gene end by 5 bases; junction bases not matched to a gene: 4. In DNA form, the CDR3 reads TGTGCCAGTAGTATCTCCGGGACAGGGGATCAGCCCCAGCATTTT. It encodes CASSISGTGDQPQHF.

This clonotype has ten or more counts. V gene TRBV10-3 combines with J gene TRBJ1-2, with D possibly matching TRBD1 (5 bases). This CDR3 is built from 14 residues. The germline gives CDR1 ENHRY, CDR2 SYGVKD. V was trimmed by 7 bases and J by 4 bases, leaving 16 bases between them. The CDR3 nucleotides are TGTGCCATCACGCCGCGGGGGGAAGCCTATGGCTACACCTTC. As protein: CAITPRGEAYGYTF.

Many counts were recorded for this clonotype. This rearrangement joins TRBV2 to TRBJ2-5; TRBD2 aligns across 8 bases. The length of the CDR3 is 15 residues. V shed 6 bases and J 5 bases; nucleotides not matched to a gene: 11. Germline CDR1 and CDR2: SNHLY and FYNNEI. The CDR3 bases are TGTGCCAGCAGACTAGCGGACCAGGGAGGGGAGACCCAGTACTTC. Amino acid sequence: CASRLADQGGETQYF.